A selection of T cell receptor beta chains follows, all from one sample in a study of T cell responses to AZD1222 COVID-19 vaccine. Repertoires were generated with immunoSEQ multiplex PCR, while TCRdb's copy carries only in-frame clones and drops some. The profile shows roughly 51,000 clones, approximately 88% of them singletons. Specimen: peripheral blood, collected 28 days after the second AZD1222 dose. The receptors shown here come from an adult who received the AZD1222 COVID-19 vaccine. Each CDR3 is given with its conserved first and last residue. Fields, in order: J gene, V gene, clone size, D gene, CDR3 DNA, CDR3 protein. The D gene is left open where the match is weak. Not all rows give a size; the values are once, few, many and, for expanded clones, a class.

TRBJ2-4 TRBV15 once TRBD2 TGTGCCACCAGCAGTAGCGGGAGAGTTTCCAAAAACATTCAGTACTTC CATSSSGRVSKNIQYF
TRBJ2-5 TRBV20-1 NA NA TGCAGTGCTTCTAGAGCAGAGACCCAGTACTTC CSASRAETQYF
TRBJ2-3 TRBV12-3/TRBV12-4 NA NA TGTGCCAGCAGTTTATATTCAGATACGCAGTATTTT CASSLYSDTQYF
TRBJ2-2 TRBV7-9 NA TRBD2 TGTGCCAGCAGCTTACGACTAGCGGGAGGAACCGGGGAGCTGTTTTTT CASSLRLAGGTGELFF
TRBJ2-1 TRBV7-8 NA NA TGTGCCAGCAGCTTACAGGGTCAAGGGTGGGGCAATGAGCAGTTCTTC CASSLQGQGWGNEQFF
TRBJ2-5 TRBV19 NA TRBD2 TGTGCCAGTAGTACAGCTAGCGGGAGCTTGGAGACCCAGTACTTC CASSTASGSLETQYF
TRBJ1-2 TRBV25-1 NA NA TGTGCCAGCAGTGAATTCGGGGTCAACTATGGCTACACCTTC CASSEFGVNYGYTF
TRBJ2-1 TRBV10-3 NA NA TGTGCCCCTCCGTGGACCCACTACAATGAGCAGTTCTTC CAPPWTHYNEQFF
TRBJ1-5 TRBV5-8 NA TRBD1 TGTGCCAGCAGCTTGATGTATCAGGGGGCAAGCAATCAGCCCCAGCATTTT CASSLMYQGASNQPQHF
TRBJ1-1 TRBV1 NA NA TGCACCAGCAGCCAGCCCCGACAGGGATTAACGATTATGAACACTGAAGCTTTCTTT CTSSQPRQGLTIMNTEAFF
TRBJ1-6 TRBV5-6 NA NA TGTGCCAGCAGCTCCACATGGTTTACCGGGTCCTATAATTCACCCCTCCACTTT CASSSTWFTGSYNSPLHF
TRBJ1-2 TRBV5-6 once NA TGTGCCAGCAGCGGCATCAGGGGCAGCTATGGCTACACCTTC CASSGIRGSYGYTF
TRBJ1-3 TRBV5-1 NA TRBD1 TGCGCCAGCAGGTTTGACAGGGAGGGAAACACCATATATTTT CASRFDREGNTIYF
TRBJ2-1 TRBV28 NA NA TGTGCCAGCTCCACCCCGGGACATAGCCATGAGCAGTTCTTC CASSTPGHSHEQFF
TRBJ2-3 TRBV28 NA NA TGTGCCAGCAGTCCCCAGACAGCCAGCACAGATACGCAGTATTTT CASSPQTASTDTQYF
TRBJ2-3 TRBV4-2 NA NA TGTGCCAGCCTGGGGCCAGATACGCAGTATTTT CASLGPDTQYF
TRBJ1-5 TRBV19 NA NA TGTGCCAGTAGTGAGGGACGTCTCAGCAATCAGCCCCAGCATTTT CASSEGRLSNQPQHF
TRBJ2-1 TRBV4-2 NA TRBD1 TGTGCCAGCAGCCTCACCGGGACAGGGTTCCCTGAGCAGTTCTTC CASSLTGTGFPEQFF
TRBJ1-2 TRBV19 NA NA TGTGCCAGTAGTATGAAAATCTATGGCTACACCTTC CASSMKIYGYTF
TRBJ1-2 TRBV19 NA TRBD1 TGTGCCAGTAGGTGGACAGGGAGTACTGGCTACACCTTC CASRWTGSTGYTF
TRBJ2-7 TRBV29-1 NA TRBD2 TGCAGCGTTGATGGGACTAGCGGGGGCGGGTCCTACGAGCAGTACTTC CSVDGTSGGGSYEQYF
TRBJ1-5 TRBV27 NA TRBD1 TGTGCCAGCCGAACAGGGGGCGGGAATCAGCCCCAGCATTTT CASRTGGGNQPQHF
TRBJ1-2 TRBV27 NA NA TGTGCCAGCAGTTACGGCCCCCTCTATGGCTACACCTTC CASSYGPLYGYTF
TRBJ2-1 TRBV7-2 NA TRBD2 TGTGCCAGCAGCTTCCAGCGGGAGAATGAGCAGTTCTTC CASSFQRENEQFF
TRBJ1-6 TRBV27 once NA TGTGCCAGCAGTTTTGAACAGGGAAATTCACCCCTCCACTTT CASSFEQGNSPLHF
TRBJ1-2 TRBV7-9 NA NA TGTGCCAGCAGCTTACGATCCGAACGTGGCGGGGGTGGCTACACCTTC CASSLRSERGGGGYTF
TRBJ2-7 TRBV15 NA TRBD1 TGTGCCACCAGTAGAGATATAACAGGGGGCGGCTACGAGCAGTACTTC CATSRDITGGGYEQYF
TRBJ1-1 TRBV5-4 NA TRBD1 TGTGCCAGCAGCTTGGCCCAGGGGGCCACTGAAGCTTTCTTT CASSLAQGATEAFF
TRBJ1-2 TRBV19 NA TRBD1 TGTGCCAGTAGTCCTCGGGGGACAGGGGCGCGCTACACCTTC CASSPRGTGARYTF
TRBJ1-4 TRBV5-5 NA TRBD1 TGTGCCAGCAGCTTACAGGGGGCCAATGAAAAACTGTTTTTT CASSLQGANEKLFF
TRBJ1-2 TRBV5-4 NA TRBD1 TGTGCCAGCAGCCCTTTACAGGGGGAAATCCCTAACTATGGCTACACCTTC CASSPLQGEIPNYGYTF
TRBJ2-7 TRBV4-2 NA NA TGTGCCAGCAGCCAAGATCTTCAACAGACCTACGAGCAGTACTTC CASSQDLQQTYEQYF
TRBJ2-3 TRBV6-5 NA TRBD2 TGTGCCAGCAGTTACCTCCCTAGCGGCAGCACAGATACGCAGTATTTT CASSYLPSGSTDTQYF
TRBJ2-2 TRBV19 NA TRBD1 TGTGCCAGTAGTATAGACAAAGACAGGGGGCACAGCGGGGAGCTGTTTTTT CASSIDKDRGHSGELFF
TRBJ2-3 TRBV3-1/TRBV3-2 NA TRBD2 TGTGCCAGCAGCCTTAGCGGGAGCACAGATACGCAGTATTTT CASSLSGSTDTQYF
TRBJ2-1 TRBV5-6 NA TRBD2 TGTGCCAGCAGCTTAGCTAGCGGGAGTGCGAATGAGCAGTTCTTC CASSLASGSANEQFF
TRBJ1-1 TRBV15 NA TRBD1 TGTGCCACCAGTGACAGGGGTAACACTGAAGCTTTCTTT CATSDRGNTEAFF
TRBJ2-7 TRBV3-1/TRBV3-2 NA NA TGTGCCAGCAGCCAAGCGGGAGTCTACGAGCAGTACTTC CASSQAGVYEQYF
TRBJ2-1 TRBV4-3 NA TRBD2 TGCGCCAGCAGCCAAGATTCGGTTAGCGGGACAAATGAGCAGTTCTTC CASSQDSVSGTNEQFF
TRBJ2-7 TRBV9 NA NA TGTGCCAGCAGCGTTGGGGGAGACTCACACGAGCAGTACTTC CASSVGGDSHEQYF
TRBJ1-6 TRBV14 NA TRBD1 TGTGCCAGCAGCCAAGACGGACAGGGGTTGAGCTCCTATAATTCACCCCTCCACTTT CASSQDGQGLSSYNSPLHF
TRBJ1-1 TRBV6-1 once TRBD1 TGTGCCAGCAGTCAAGGACAGGGGACTCCCAACACTGAAGCTTTCTTT CASSQGQGTPNTEAFF